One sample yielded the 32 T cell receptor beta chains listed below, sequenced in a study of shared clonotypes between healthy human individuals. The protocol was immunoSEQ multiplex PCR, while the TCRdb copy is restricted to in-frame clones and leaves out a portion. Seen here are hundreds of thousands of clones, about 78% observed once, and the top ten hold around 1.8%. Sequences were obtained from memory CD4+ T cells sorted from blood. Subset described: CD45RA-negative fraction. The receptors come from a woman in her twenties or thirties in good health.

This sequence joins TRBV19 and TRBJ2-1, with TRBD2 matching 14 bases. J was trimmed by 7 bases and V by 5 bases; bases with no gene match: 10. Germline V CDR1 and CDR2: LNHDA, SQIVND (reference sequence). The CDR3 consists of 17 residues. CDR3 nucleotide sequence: TGTGCCAGTAGTGCCATATCCGGGACTAGCGGGAGTAATGAGCAGTTCTTC. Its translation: CASSAISGTSGSNEQFF. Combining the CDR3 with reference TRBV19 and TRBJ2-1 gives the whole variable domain DGGITQSPKYLFRKEGQNVTLSCEQNLNHDAMYWYRQDPGQGLRLIYYSQIVNDFQKGDIAEGYSVSREKKESFPLTVTSAQKNPTAFYLCASSAISGTSGSNEQFFGPGTRLTVL.

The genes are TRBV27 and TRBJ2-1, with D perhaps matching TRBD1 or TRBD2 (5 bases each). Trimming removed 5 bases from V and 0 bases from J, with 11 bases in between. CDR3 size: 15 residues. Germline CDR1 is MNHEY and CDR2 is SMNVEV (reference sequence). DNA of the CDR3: TGTGCCAGCAGTCCCGACAGCGGCTCCTACAATGAGCAGTTCTTC. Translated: CASSPDSGSYNEQFF.

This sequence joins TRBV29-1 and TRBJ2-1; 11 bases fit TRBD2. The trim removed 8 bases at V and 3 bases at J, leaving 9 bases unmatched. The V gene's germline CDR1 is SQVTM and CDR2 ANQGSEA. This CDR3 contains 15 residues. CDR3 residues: CSTPGTSGIYNEQFF. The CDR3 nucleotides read TGCAGCACCCCCGGGACTAGCGGAATCTACAATGAGCAGTTCTTC.

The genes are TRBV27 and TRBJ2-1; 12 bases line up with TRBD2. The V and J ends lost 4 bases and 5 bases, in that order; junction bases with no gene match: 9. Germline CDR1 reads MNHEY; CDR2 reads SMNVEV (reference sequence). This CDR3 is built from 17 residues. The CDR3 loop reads CASSSWTSGTYDNEQFF. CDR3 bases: TGTGCCAGCAGTTCTTGGACTAGCGGGACATACGACAATGAGCAGTTCTTC.

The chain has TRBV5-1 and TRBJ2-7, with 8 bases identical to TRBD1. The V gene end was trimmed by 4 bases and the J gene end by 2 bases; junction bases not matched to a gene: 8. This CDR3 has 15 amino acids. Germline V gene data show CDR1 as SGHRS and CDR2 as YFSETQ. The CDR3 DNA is TGCGCCAGCAGCCCCGGACAGGGTCCAACCTACGAGCAGTACTTC. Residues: CASSPGQGPTYEQYF.

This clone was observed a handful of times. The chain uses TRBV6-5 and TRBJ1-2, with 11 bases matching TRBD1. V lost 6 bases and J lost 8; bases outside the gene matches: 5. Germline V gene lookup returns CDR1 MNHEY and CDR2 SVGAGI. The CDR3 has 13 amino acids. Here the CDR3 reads CASRTDRGQGYTF. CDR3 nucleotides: TGTGCCAGCAGGACGGACAGGGGGCAAGGCTACACCTTC.

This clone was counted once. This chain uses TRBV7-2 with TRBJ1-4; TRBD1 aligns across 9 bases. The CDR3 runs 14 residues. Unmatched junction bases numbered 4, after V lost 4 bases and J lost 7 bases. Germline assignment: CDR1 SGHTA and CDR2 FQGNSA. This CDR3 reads CASSWGQGGEKLFF. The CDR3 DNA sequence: TGTGCCAGCAGCTGGGGACAGGGCGGTGAAAAACTGTTTTTT.

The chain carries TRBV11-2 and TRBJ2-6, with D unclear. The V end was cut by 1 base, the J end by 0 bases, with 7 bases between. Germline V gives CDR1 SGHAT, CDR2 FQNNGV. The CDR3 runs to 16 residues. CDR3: CASSLGPASGANVLTF. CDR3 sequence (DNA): TGTGCCAGCAGCTTAGGGCCTGCCTCTGGGGCCAACGTCCTGACTTTC.

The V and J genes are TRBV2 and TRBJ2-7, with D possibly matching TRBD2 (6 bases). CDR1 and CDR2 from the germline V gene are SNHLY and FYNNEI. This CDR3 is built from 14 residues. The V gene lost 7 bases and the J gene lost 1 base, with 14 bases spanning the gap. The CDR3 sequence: CASMRGLESYEQYF. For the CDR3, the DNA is TGTGCCAGCATGAGGGGACTGGAATCCTACGAGCAGTACTTC.

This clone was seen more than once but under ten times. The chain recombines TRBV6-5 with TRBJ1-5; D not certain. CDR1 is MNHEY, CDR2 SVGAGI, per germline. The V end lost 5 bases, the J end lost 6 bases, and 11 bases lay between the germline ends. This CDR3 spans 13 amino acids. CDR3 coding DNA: TGTGCCAGCAGTCCATACTCTGGTCAGCCCCAGCATTTT. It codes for CASSPYSGQPQHF.

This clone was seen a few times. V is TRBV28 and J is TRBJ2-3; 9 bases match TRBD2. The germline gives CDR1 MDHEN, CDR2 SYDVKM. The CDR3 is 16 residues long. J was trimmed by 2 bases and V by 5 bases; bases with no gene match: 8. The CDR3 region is CASSPHSGGNTDTQYF. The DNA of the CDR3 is TGTGCCAGCAGTCCCCATAGCGGGGGCAACACAGATACGCAGTATTTT.

This CDR3 is CASSLRSGTSGETQYF. Written as DNA, the CDR3 is TGCGCCAGCAGCTTGCGGTCCGGGACTAGCGGAGAGACCCAGTACTTC. The chain combines TRBV5-1 with TRBJ2-5; TRBD2 aligns across 11 bases. With 1 base clipped from V and 4 bases from J, the junction kept 6 bases outside the gene matches. In germline, CDR1 is SGHRS, CDR2 YFSETQ. The CDR3 has 16 residues.

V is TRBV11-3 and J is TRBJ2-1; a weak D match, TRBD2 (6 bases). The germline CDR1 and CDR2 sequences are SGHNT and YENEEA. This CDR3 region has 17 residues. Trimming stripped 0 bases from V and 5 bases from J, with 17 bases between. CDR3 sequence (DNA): TGTGCCAGCAGCTTAGATCCCCCGGGACTCGGACACAATGAGCAGTTCTTC. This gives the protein CASSLDPPGLGHNEQFF. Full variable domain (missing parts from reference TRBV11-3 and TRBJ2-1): EAGVVQSPRYKIIEKKQPVAFWCNPISGHNTLYWYLQNLGQGPELLIRYENEEAVDDSQLPKDRFSAERLKGVDSTLKIQPAELGDSAVYLCASSLDPPGLGHNEQFFGPGTRLTVL.

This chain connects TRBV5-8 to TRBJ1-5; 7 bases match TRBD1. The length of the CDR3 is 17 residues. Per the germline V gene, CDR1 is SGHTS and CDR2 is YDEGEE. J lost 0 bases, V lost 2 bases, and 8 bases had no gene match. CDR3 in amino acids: CASSFRDRSDSNQPQHF. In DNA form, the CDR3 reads TGTGCCAGCAGCTTTAGGGACAGATCGGATAGCAATCAGCCCCAGCATTTT.

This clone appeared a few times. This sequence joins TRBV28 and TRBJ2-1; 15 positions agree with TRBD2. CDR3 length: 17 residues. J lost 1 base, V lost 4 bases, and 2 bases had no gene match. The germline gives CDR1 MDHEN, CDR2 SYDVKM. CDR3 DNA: TGTGCCAGCAGTTCCGGGACTAGCGGGAGGTCCTACAATGAGCAGTTCTTC. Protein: CASSSGTSGRSYNEQFF.

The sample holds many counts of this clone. The CDR3 protein is CASSKGTSGSGEETQYF. The CDR3 DNA reads TGTGCCAGCAGCAAGGGGACTAGCGGGAGCGGGGAAGAGACCCAGTACTTC. This chain connects TRBV4-2 to TRBJ2-5, with 14 bases aligning to TRBD2. V dropped 5 bases and J dropped 3; count of bases not matched to a gene: 8. Germline CDR1 reads LGHNA; CDR2 reads YNFKEQ. CDR3 length: 17 amino acids.

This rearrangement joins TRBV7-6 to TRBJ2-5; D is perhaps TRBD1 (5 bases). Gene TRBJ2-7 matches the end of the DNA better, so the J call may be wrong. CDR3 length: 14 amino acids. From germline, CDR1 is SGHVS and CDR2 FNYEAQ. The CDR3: CASSLVPGPYEQYF. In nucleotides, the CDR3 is TGTGCCAGCAGCTTAGTACCAGGGCCATACGAGCAGTACTTC.

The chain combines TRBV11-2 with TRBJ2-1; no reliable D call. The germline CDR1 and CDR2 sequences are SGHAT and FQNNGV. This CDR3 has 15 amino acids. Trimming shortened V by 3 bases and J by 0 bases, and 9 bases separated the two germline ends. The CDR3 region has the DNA TGTGCCAGCAGCTTGGTGGTGAGCTCCTACAATGAGCAGTTCTTC. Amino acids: CASSLVVSSYNEQFF.

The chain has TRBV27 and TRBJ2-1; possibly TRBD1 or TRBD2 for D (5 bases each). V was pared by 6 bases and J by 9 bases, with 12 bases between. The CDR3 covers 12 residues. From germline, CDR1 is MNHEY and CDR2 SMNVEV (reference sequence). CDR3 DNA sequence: TGTGCCAGCAGCCGCCGGGGCCTTGAGCAGTTCTTC. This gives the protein CASSRRGLEQFF.

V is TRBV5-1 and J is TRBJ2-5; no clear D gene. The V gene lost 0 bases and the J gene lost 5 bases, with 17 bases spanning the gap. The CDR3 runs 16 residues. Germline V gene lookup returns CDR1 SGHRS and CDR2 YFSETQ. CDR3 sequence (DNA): TGCGCCAGCAGCTTGGCCACTTTTGGTAGTTTGGAGACCCAGTACTTC. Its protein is CASSLATFGSLETQYF.

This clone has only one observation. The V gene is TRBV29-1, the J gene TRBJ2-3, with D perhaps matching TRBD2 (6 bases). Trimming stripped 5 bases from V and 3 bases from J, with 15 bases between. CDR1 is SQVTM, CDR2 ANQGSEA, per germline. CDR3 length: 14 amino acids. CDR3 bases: TGCAGCGTTACGTCCGAGGGGAGGACAGATACGCAGTATTTT. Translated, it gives CSVTSEGRTDTQYF.

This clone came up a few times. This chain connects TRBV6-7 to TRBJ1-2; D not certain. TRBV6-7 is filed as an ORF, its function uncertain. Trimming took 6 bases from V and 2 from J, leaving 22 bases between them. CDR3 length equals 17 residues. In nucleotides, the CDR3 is TGTGCCAGCAGCCTAATTTTATCGAGCGGAGGGAACTATGGCTACACCTTC. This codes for CASSLILSSGGNYGYTF.

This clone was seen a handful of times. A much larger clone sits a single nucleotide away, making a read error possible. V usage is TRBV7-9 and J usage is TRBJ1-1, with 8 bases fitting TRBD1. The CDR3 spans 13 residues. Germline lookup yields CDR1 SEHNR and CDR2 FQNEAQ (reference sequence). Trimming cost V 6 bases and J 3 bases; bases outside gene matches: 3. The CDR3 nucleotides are TGTGCCAGCAGGCAACAGGGGGACACTGAAGCTTTCTTT. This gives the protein CASRQQGDTEAFF.

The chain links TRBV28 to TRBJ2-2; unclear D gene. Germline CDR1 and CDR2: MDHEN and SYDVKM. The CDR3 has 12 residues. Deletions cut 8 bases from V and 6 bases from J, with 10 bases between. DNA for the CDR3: TGTGCCAGCCATCGTGGGGCCGGGGAGCTGTTTTTT. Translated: CASHRGAGELFF.

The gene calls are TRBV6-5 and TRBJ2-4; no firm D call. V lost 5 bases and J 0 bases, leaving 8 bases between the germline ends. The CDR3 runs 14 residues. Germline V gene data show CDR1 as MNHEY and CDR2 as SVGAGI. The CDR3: CASSPRIAKNIQYF. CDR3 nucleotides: TGTGCCAGCAGTCCCAGGATAGCCAAAAACATTCAGTACTTC.

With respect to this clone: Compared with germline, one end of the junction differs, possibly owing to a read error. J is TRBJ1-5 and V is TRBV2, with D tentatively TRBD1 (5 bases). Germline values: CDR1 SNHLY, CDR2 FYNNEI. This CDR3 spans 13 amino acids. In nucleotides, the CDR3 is TGTGCCAGCAGAGAAGGGGTGGATGAACCCCAGCATTTT. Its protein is CASREGVDEPQHF.

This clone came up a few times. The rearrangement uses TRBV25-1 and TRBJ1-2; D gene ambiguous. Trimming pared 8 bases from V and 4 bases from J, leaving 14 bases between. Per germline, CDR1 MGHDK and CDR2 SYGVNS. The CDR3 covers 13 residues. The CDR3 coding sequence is TGTGCCAGCCAAAATGCAGGTAGCTATGGCTACACCTTC. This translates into CASQNAGSYGYTF.

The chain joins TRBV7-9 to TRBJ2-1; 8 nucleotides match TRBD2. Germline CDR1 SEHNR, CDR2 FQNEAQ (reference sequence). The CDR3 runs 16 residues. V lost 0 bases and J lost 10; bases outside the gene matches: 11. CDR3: CASSLASGGPGREQFF. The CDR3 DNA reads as TGTGCCAGCAGCTTAGCGTCGGGAGGGCCAGGTCGAGAGCAGTTCTTC. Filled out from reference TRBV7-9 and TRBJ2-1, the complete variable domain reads DTGVSQNPRHKITKRGQNVTFRCDPISEHNRLYWYRQTLGQGPEFLTYFQNEAQLEKSRLLSDRFSAERPKGSFSTLEIQRTEQGDSAMYLCASSLASGGPGREQFFGPGTRLTVL.

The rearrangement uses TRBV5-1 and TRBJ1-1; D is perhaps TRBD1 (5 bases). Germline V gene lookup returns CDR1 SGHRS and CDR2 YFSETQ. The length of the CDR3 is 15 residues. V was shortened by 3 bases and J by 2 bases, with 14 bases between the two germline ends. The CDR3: CASSYRDRGNTEAFF. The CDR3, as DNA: TGCGCCAGCAGCTACCGGGACCGGGGAAACACTGAAGCTTTCTTT.

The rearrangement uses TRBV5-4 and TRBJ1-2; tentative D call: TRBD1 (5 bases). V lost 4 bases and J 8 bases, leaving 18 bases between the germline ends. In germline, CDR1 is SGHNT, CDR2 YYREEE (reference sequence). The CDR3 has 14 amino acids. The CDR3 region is CASSEQAGAEGYTF. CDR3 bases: TGTGCCAGCAGCGAACAGGCGGGAGCGGAGGGCTACACCTTC.

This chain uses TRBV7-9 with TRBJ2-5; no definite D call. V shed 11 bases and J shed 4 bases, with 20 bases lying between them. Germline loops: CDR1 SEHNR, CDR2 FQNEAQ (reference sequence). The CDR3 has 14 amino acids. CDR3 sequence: CAGGLSPPIETQYF. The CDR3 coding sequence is TGTGCCGGCGGTCTCAGTCCTCCCATAGAGACCCAGTACTTC.

The CDR3 DNA is TGCGCCAGCCGAGGCAGCGAAGCGCAAGAGACCCAGTACTTC. It encodes CASRGSEAQETQYF. The chain has TRBV5-1 and TRBJ2-5; no firm D call. The CDR3 consists of 14 residues. Trimming removed 7 bases at V and 2 bases at J, with 15 bases between. Germline-derived CDR1 and CDR2 are SGHRS and YFSETQ.